The 8 T cell receptor beta chains reported below all come from one sample, sequenced in a study of molecular identifiers for immune sequencing clone quantification. TCRdb recomputed calls from the PCR reads with MiXCR, one row per CDR3 protein. The table has 550,000 to 750,000 distinct CDR3 sequences, just under 20% seen once. The sequenced material came from naive CD8+ T cells from blood, with Jurkat cell RNA spiked in. Subset noted: FACS-sorted CD8+CD4-CCR7+CD45RA+ naive T cells. These receptors all stem from a human donor in good health. Some libraries in this study had Jurkat cell RNA spiked in.

The CDR3 DNA sequence: TGTGCCAGCAGCACGACAGGGTGGGGTGGAGAGACCCAGTACTTC. Its protein is CASSTTGWGGETQYF. J is TRBJ2-5 and V is TRBV3-1; 7 bases are a match to TRBD1. Germline V gene data show CDR1 as LGHDT and CDR2 as YNNKEL (reference sequence). V was clipped by 5 bases and J by 4 bases; unmatched bases: 10. This CDR3 spans 15 amino acids.

This clonotype was counted between two and nine times. One end of the junction fails to match germline, which may point to a read error. The genes are TRBV5-1 and TRBJ2-1, with D possibly TRBD1 on 6 matching bases. CDR3 length equals 15 residues. In germline, CDR1 is SGHRS, CDR2 YFSETQ. CDR3 sequence: CASSGNRDNYNVQFF. Written as DNA, the CDR3 is TGCGCCAGCAGCGGCAACCGGGACAACTACAATGTGCAGTTCTTC.

This clonotype was picked up many times. V is TRBV15 and J is TRBJ1-4; tentatively, D is TRBD1 (5 bases). CDR3 length: 15 residues. Per the germline V gene, CDR1 is LNHNV and CDR2 is YYDKDF (reference sequence). V gave up 4 bases and J gave up 6 bases, with 15 bases separating them. The CDR3 reads CATSMRGVSDEKLFF. DNA of the CDR3: TGTGCCACCAGCATGAGGGGAGTTTCGGATGAAAAACTGTTTTTT.

This clonotype has at least ten counts. The J gene is TRBJ1-5, the V gene TRBV4-1; 11 bases are a match to TRBD1. J lost 0 bases, V lost 4 bases, and 14 bases had no gene match. CDR3 length: 20 amino acids. Germline CDR1 MGHRA, CDR2 YSYEKL. CDR3 sequence: CASSPLLGQGDSFSNQPQHF. CDR3 in DNA: TGCGCCAGCAGCCCTTTGTTGGGACAGGGGGATTCGTTTAGCAATCAGCCCCAGCATTTT.

This clonotype has ten or more counts. In DNA form, the CDR3 reads TGTGCCAGCAGCCAAGTTCTTACTAGCGGGACCCCAGATACGCAGTATTTT. Its translation is CASSQVLTSGTPDTQYF. The rearrangement links TRBV3-1 to TRBJ2-3; 10 nucleotides align to TRBD2. Germline V gene lookup returns CDR1 LGHDT and CDR2 YNNKEL (reference sequence). CDR3 length equals 17 residues. With 1 base clipped from V and 4 bases from J, the junction kept 8 bases outside the gene matches.

The sample holds many counts of this clonotype. The V call is TRBV7-9, the J call TRBJ2-6, with D maybe TRBD1 (5 bases). This CDR3 is 16 amino acids long. CDR1 and CDR2 from the germline V gene are SEHNR and FQNEAQ (reference sequence). Trimming shortened V by 1 base and J by 0 bases, and 7 bases separated the two germline ends. The CDR3 protein is CASSLGGSSGANVLTF. The CDR3, as DNA: TGTGCCAGCAGCTTAGGGGGCAGCTCTGGGGCCAACGTCCTGACTTTC.

This clonotype was seen a few times. V is TRBV6-5 and J is TRBJ1-1; 7 bases fit TRBD1. The CDR3 is made up of 17 amino acids. Germline CDR1 is MNHEY and CDR2 is SVGAGI. V lost 5 bases to trimming and J lost 1 base; unmatched junction nucleotides: 13. The CDR3 bases are TGTGCCAGCAGTAACCTTCCCGGGACAGAAGAGAACACTGAAGCTTTCTTT. Translation gives CASSNLPGTEENTEAFF.

Points on this clonotype: A read error may account for a junction end that differs from germline. The V call is TRBV10-2, the J call TRBJ2-7; 7 bases map to TRBD1. The CDR3 sequence is 14 residues long. Germline V gene data show CDR1 as WSHSY and CDR2 as SAAADI. The CDR3 region has the DNA TGCGCCAGCAGTGCCGACAGGGCCTCCTACGAGCAGCACTTC. Its protein product is CASSADRASYEQHF.